A single sample is the source of the 20 T cell receptor beta chains below, sequenced in a study of shared clonotypes between healthy human individuals. Method: immunoSEQ multiplex PCR; TCRdb's copy keeps in-frame clones and lacks some. The profile shows 2 million to 2.5 million clones, 90% to 95% of them singletons. The material sequenced was naive CD4+ T cells from PBMCs. Subset noted: CD45RA+ positively selected. The source of these receptors is a man younger than 35 in good health. Some clones in this sample may be carry-over from other donors' samples.

The chain couples TRBV19 to TRBJ1-2; a weak D match, TRBD1 (6 bases). This CDR3 is built from 14 residues. The V gene lost 3 bases and the J gene lost 5 bases, with 13 bases spanning the gap. Germline V lookup: CDR1 LNHDA, CDR2 SQIVND (reference sequence). The CDR3 protein is CASSIEWGPYGYTF. CDR3 bases: TGTGCCAGTAGTATCGAATGGGGGCCTTATGGCTACACCTTC.

The V gene is TRBV5-4, the J gene TRBJ2-3; 9 bases are a match to TRBD2. J lost 0 bases, V lost 5 bases, and 7 bases had no gene match. The CDR3 loop spans 16 amino acids. Germline V lookup: CDR1 SGHNT, CDR2 YYREEE (reference sequence). This CDR3 reads CASRGGTSSSTDTQYF. For the CDR3, the DNA is TGTGCCAGCAGGGGGGGGACTAGCTCTAGCACAGATACGCAGTATTTT.

The chain combines TRBV19 with TRBJ2-2; D is possibly TRBD2 (6 bases). The length of the CDR3 is 15 residues. Per germline, CDR1 LNHDA and CDR2 SQIVND (reference sequence). Trimming removed 5 bases at V and 7 bases at J, with 17 bases between. CDR3 loop: CASSAGSGVIGELFF. The CDR3 coding sequence is TGTGCCAGTAGTGCCGGGTCGGGAGTAATCGGGGAGCTGTTTTTT.

The chain carries TRBV10-3 and TRBJ1-3; D is unclear. CDR1 and CDR2 from the germline V gene are ENHRY and SYGVKD. The CDR3 totals 14 residues. The ends were cut back, 2 bases at V and 4 bases at J, with 9 bases in the middle. The CDR3 region is CAISEPSQGNTIYF. CDR3 coding DNA: TGTGCCATCAGTGAGCCTTCTCAGGGAAACACCATATATTTT.

The rearrangement joins TRBV10-3 to TRBJ2-3; D is perhaps TRBD2 (6 bases). Germline CDR1 is ENHRY and CDR2 is SYGVKD. Trimming removed 6 bases at V and 0 bases at J, with 13 bases between. The CDR3 has 15 residues. CDR3 DNA: TGTGCCATCAGGGGGACTGGAGTAAGCACAGATACGCAGTATTTT. Its translation: CAIRGTGVSTDTQYF.

The rearrangement links TRBV28 to TRBJ2-7, with 11 bases identical to TRBD2. Germline V gene sequence: CDR1 MDHEN, CDR2 SYDVKM. There are 17 residues in the CDR3. Losses at the gene ends were 5 bases for V and 0 bases for J; bases not matched to a gene: 9. CDR3 region: CASSPLTSGTRSYEQYF. The DNA of the CDR3 is TGTGCCAGCAGTCCCTTGACTAGCGGGACTCGCTCCTACGAGCAGTACTTC.

The rearrangement joins TRBV27 to TRBJ1-3; D is undetermined. Germline V lookup: CDR1 MNHEY, CDR2 SMNVEV (reference sequence). V shed 0 bases and J shed 2 bases, with 5 bases lying between them. The CDR3 length is 14 residues. CDR3 amino acids: CASSLSIAGNTIYF. For the CDR3, the DNA is TGTGCCAGCAGTTTATCGATCGCTGGAAACACCATATATTTT.

The genes are TRBV28 and TRBJ2-3; TRBD2 might be the D (6 bases). Looked up from germline, CDR1 is MDHEN and CDR2 is SYDVKM. The CDR3 contains 15 residues. V was trimmed by 8 bases and J by 6 bases, leaving 21 bases between them. The CDR3 protein is CASRGTGRGLDTQYF. The CDR3 region has the DNA TGTGCCAGCCGCGGGACCGGACGGGGCCTGGATACGCAGTATTTT.

The chain employs TRBV5-1 and TRBJ2-2; 7 bases align to TRBD2. This CDR3 contains 15 residues. V was pared by 4 bases and J by 2 bases, with 5 bases of the junction left unmatched. Germline V gives CDR1 SGHRS, CDR2 YFSETQ. The CDR3 nucleotides are TGCGCCAGCAGCCGGTCGGGGGGAAACACCGGGGAGCTGTTTTTT. Amino acid sequence: CASSRSGGNTGELFF.

The chain couples TRBV19 to TRBJ1-3, with D uncertain. V gave up 6 bases and J gave up 0 bases, with 15 bases separating them. This CDR3 is 16 amino acids long. The germline V gene encodes CDR1 LNHDA and CDR2 SQIVND (reference sequence). CDR3 loop: CASSTIPSFSGNTIYF. DNA of the CDR3: TGTGCCAGTAGCACCATTCCCTCTTTCTCTGGAAACACCATATATTTT.

This clone was seen only once. V usage is TRBV4-2 and J usage is TRBJ1-4; D not certain. Germline assignment: CDR1 LGHNA and CDR2 YNFKEQ. Trimming took 2 bases from V and 5 from J, leaving 12 bases between them. This CDR3 has 15 amino acids. The CDR3 DNA reads TGTGCCAGCAGCCAATCCGCCTATGAAAATGAAAAACTGTTTTTT. It codes for CASSQSAYENEKLFF.

The gene calls are TRBV18 and TRBJ1-4, with D possibly being TRBD1 (5 bases). The CDR3 has 14 amino acids. V was cut by 6 bases and J by 4 bases, with 12 bases left in between. CDR1 and CDR2 from the germline V gene are KGHSH and LQKENI. The CDR3 nucleotides read TGTGCCAGCTCGCCGCAGGGTCTTAATGAAAAACTGTTTTTT. Its translation is CASSPQGLNEKLFF.

The rearrangement links TRBV5-1 to TRBJ2-2; D possibly corresponds to TRBD2 (5 bases). The CDR3 runs to 16 residues. In germline, CDR1 is SGHRS, CDR2 YFSETQ. Trimming left V 0 bases short and J 4 bases short, with 13 bases between. The CDR3 is CASSLATMGGTGELFF. The CDR3 DNA is TGCGCCAGCAGCTTGGCGACTATGGGTGGCACCGGGGAGCTGTTTTTT. Full variable domain (outside the CDR3, taken from reference TRBV5-1 and TRBJ2-2): KAGVTQTPRYLIKTRGQQVTLSCSPISGHRSVSWYQQTPGQGLQFLFEYFSETQRNKGNFPGRFSGRQFSNSRSEMNVSTLELGDSALYLCASSLATMGGTGELFFGEGSRLTVL.

The gene calls are TRBV6-4 and TRBJ2-1; no firm D call. The germline V and J ends were trimmed by 6 bases and 0 bases, with 15 bases remaining between them. The CDR3 loop spans 16 amino acids. Germline CDR1 reads MRHNA; CDR2 reads SNTAGT. CDR3 in amino acids: CASRPARGTSYNEQFF. CDR3 sequence (DNA): TGTGCCAGCAGGCCCGCTCGCGGAACCTCCTACAATGAGCAGTTCTTC.

The rearrangement links TRBV6-5 to TRBJ1-1; D perhaps matches TRBD1 (5 bases). The V gene's germline CDR1 is MNHEY and CDR2 SVGAGI. CDR3 length: 15 amino acids. Trimming left V 2 bases short and J 4 bases short, with 14 bases between. The CDR3 DNA sequence: TGTGCCAGCAGTTACACAGCAGGGACCGTCACTGAAGCTTTCTTT. As protein: CASSYTAGTVTEAFF.

The chain is built from TRBV9 and TRBJ2-7; tentatively, D is TRBD2 (6 bases). The CDR3 consists of 16 residues. Trimming took off 2 bases at V and 3 bases at J, with 18 bases between the two ends. Per the germline V gene, CDR1 is SGDLS and CDR2 is YYNGEE. The CDR3 sequence: CASSVSGTSGIYEQYF. The CDR3 DNA follows: TGTGCCAGCAGCGTCTCCGGGACTTCGGGTATCTACGAGCAGTACTTC.

The J gene is TRBJ2-7, the V gene TRBV6-5, with 8 bases identical to TRBD1. This CDR3 region has 15 residues. Trimming took 0 bases from V and 1 from J; bases not matched to a gene: 2. Germline CDR1 MNHEY, CDR2 SVGAGI. The CDR3 loop is CASSYSQGGSYEQYF. The CDR3, as DNA: TGTGCCAGCAGTTACTCACAGGGGGGTTCCTACGAGCAGTACTTC.

The J gene is TRBJ2-5, the V gene TRBV10-3, with 10 bases aligning to TRBD2. The CDR3 extends over 15 amino acids. Germline-derived CDR1 and CDR2 are ENHRY and SYGVKD. Trimming cost V 5 bases and J 5 bases; bases outside gene matches: 8. CDR3 DNA sequence: TGTGCCATCAGTTCGCGGACTAGCGGTATGGAGACCCAGTACTTC. This gives the protein CAISSRTSGMETQYF.

The V gene is TRBV27, the J gene TRBJ2-7, with 16 bases identical to TRBD2. The V gene's germline CDR1 is MNHEY and CDR2 SMNVEV (reference sequence). Unmatched junction bases numbered 13, after V lost 6 bases and J lost 5 bases. The CDR3 runs 18 residues. Here the CDR3 reads CASSQGLAGGPGEDEQYF. DNA of the CDR3: TGTGCCAGCAGCCAGGGACTAGCGGGAGGGCCCGGAGAGGACGAGCAGTACTTC.

About this clone itself: One base away lies a much larger clone, so this may be a sequencing read error. The chain couples TRBV7-8 to TRBJ2-3; a weak D match, TRBD1 (5 bases). Trimming shortened V by 4 bases and J by 5 bases, and 7 bases separated the two germline ends. Germline CDR1 SGHVS, CDR2 FQNEAQ. This CDR3 spans 12 amino acids. The CDR3 DNA sequence: TGTGCCAGCAGCTATAGGGGAGATACGCAGTATTTT. Protein product: CASSYRGDTQYF.